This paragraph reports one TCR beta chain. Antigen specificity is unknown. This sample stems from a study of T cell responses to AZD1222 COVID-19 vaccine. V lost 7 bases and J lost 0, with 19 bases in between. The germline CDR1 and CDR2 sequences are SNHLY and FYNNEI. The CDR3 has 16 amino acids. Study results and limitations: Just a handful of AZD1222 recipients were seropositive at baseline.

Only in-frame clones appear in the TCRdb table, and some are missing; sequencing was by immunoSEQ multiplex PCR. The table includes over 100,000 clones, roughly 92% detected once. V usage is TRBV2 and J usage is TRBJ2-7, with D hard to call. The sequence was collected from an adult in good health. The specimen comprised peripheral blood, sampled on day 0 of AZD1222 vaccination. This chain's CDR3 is CASTRTKRGFSYEQYF. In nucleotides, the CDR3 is TGTGCCAGCACCCGAACAAAGCGTGGGTTCTCCTACGAGCAGTACTTC.